Listed below are T cell receptor beta chains from one sample, sequenced in a study of blood T cell repertoires in COVID-19. Using immunoSEQ multiplex PCR, the repertoire was profiled, and TCRdb retains in-frame clones only, with some absent. The data contain roughly 76,000 clones, more than 85% of them seen just once; the ten biggest clones take up approximately 1.2%. The sample taken for sequencing was PBMCs or T cells enriched from blood (not recorded which). These receptor sequences come from a woman in her fifties or sixties with acute COVID-19. Each CDR3 is given with its conserved first and last residue. A D gene is named only where the DNA matches it firmly. A row's size may be missing; if present it is once, few, many or a size class.

>once|NA|TRBV5-1|TRBJ2-1
CASSLQQDRYNEQFF
TGCGCCAGCAGCTTGCAACAGGACAGATACAATGAGCAGTTCTTC
>NA|TRBD1|TRBV10-3|TRBJ1-1
CAIRGGGTGGMNTEAFF
TGTGCCATCCGTGGGGGCGGGACAGGGGGGATGAACACTGAAGCTTTCTTT
>NA|NA|TRBV11-2|TRBJ1-3
CASSLGQVGNTIYF
TGTGCCAGCAGCTTAGGACAGGTCGGAAACACCATATATTTT
>NA|NA|TRBV7-2|TRBJ2-1
CASSPDLSSYNEQFF
TGTGCCAGCAGCCCGGACTTGAGCTCCTACAATGAGCAGTTCTTC
>NA|NA|TRBV5-1|TRBJ2-1
CASSLAWGDSDKQFF
TGCGCCAGCAGCTTGGCCTGGGGGGACAGCGATAAGCAGTTCTTC
>NA|TRBD1|TRBV2|TRBJ2-7
CASNLQGVGQYF
TGTGCCAGCAATCTACAGGGGGTTGGGCAGTACTTC
>NA|TRBD2|TRBV18|TRBJ2-7
CASSPQGLADYEQYF
TGTGCCAGCTCACCCCAGGGACTAGCGGACTACGAGCAGTACTTC
>few|TRBD1|TRBV5-1|TRBJ2-3
CASRLGQGRSDTQYF
TGCGCCAGCAGGCTGGGACAGGGTCGCTCAGATACGCAGTATTTT
>NA|TRBD1|TRBV24-1|TRBJ2-7
CATSDTDRAYEQYF
TGTGCCACCAGTGACACCGACAGGGCCTACGAGCAGTACTTC
>once|TRBD1|TRBV7-9|TRBJ1-1
CASSSRTGGNTEAFF
TGTGCCAGCAGCTCCAGGACAGGGGGGAACACTGAAGCTTTCTTT
>NA|TRBD1|TRBV19|TRBJ1-5
CASSTSQGGNQPQHF
TGTGCCAGTAGTACATCTCAGGGGGGCAATCAGCCCCAGCATTTT
>NA|NA|TRBV27|TRBJ1-6
CASSLSYNSPLHF
TGTGCCAGCAGCCTCTCCTATAATTCACCCCTCCACTTT
>NA|TRBD1|TRBV7-2|TRBJ2-1
CASSLVQGAYNEQFF
TGTGCCAGCAGCTTAGTTCAGGGGGCCTACAATGAGCAGTTCTTC
>NA|NA|TRBV7-6|TRBJ2-7
CASSLGDRDYEQYF
TGTGCCAGCAGCTTAGGCGACAGAGACTACGAGCAGTACTTC
>NA|TRBD1|TRBV9|TRBJ1-1
CASSSDREAEAFF
TGTGCCAGCAGCTCAGACAGGGAGGCTGAAGCTTTCTTT
>few|TRBD2|TRBV11-2|TRBJ2-1
CASSFTSGTYNEQFF
TGTGCCAGCAGCTTTACTAGCGGGACCTACAATGAGCAGTTCTTC
>NA|NA|TRBV30|TRBJ2-1
CAWRRTAYNEQFF
TGTGCCTGGAGGAGGACAGCCTACAATGAGCAGTTCTTC
>NA|NA|TRBV5-1|TRBJ1-2
CASSLGPGAANYGYTF
TGCGCCAGCAGCTTGGGACCCGGCGCGGCTAACTATGGCTACACCTTC
>NA|NA|TRBV24-1|TRBJ2-7
CATSDHPMGGAYEQYF
TGTGCCACCAGTGACCACCCCATGGGGGGAGCCTACGAGCAGTACTTC
>NA|NA|TRBV2|TRBJ2-7
CASSPREGYEQYF
TGTGCCAGCAGTCCTCGTGAGGGCTACGAGCAGTACTTC
>NA|NA|TRBV30|TRBJ1-1
CAWSVAQGGTEAFF
TGTGCCTGGAGTGTGGCACAGGGTGGAACTGAAGCTTTCTTT
>once|NA|TRBV24-1|TRBJ2-3
CAISEHPGPTGADTQYF
TGTGCCATCAGTGAACATCCGGGACCCACGGGGGCAGATACGCAGTATTTT
>NA|TRBD1|TRBV30|TRBJ2-4
CAWSGTGGKNIQYF
TGTGCCTGGAGTGGGACAGGGGGGAAAAACATTCAGTACTTC
>NA|TRBD2|TRBV9|TRBJ2-7
CASSLLAGEAYEQYF
TGTGCCAGCTCCCTACTAGCGGGAGAAGCCTACGAGCAGTACTTC
>once|TRBD2|TRBV7-2|TRBJ2-7
CASSGEGGQREQYF
TGTGCCAGCAGCGGGGAGGGAGGTCAACGCGAGCAGTACTTC
>NA|NA|TRBV18|TRBJ1-6
CASSGVAEDSPLHF
TGTGCCAGCTCAGGAGTTGCCGAGGATTCACCCCTCCACTTT
>NA|NA|TRBV7-9|TRBJ1-5
CASSDRANQPQHF
TGTGCCAGCAGCGACAGAGCTAATCAGCCCCAGCATTTT
>NA|TRBD1|TRBV9|TRBJ1-4
CASSEGTGKGEKLFF
TGTGCCAGCAGCGAAGGGACAGGGAAGGGAGAAAAACTGTTTTTT
>NA|TRBD1|TRBV30|TRBJ1-2
CAWFLPGTGVRGYTF
TGTGCCTGGTTTCTCCCTGGGACAGGGGTACGTGGCTACACCTTC
>NA|TRBD1|TRBV20-1|TRBJ2-4
CSASIRTGVGAKNIQYF
TGCAGTGCTAGTATTAGGACAGGGGTTGGTGCCAAAAACATTCAGTACTTC
>NA|NA|TRBV6-2/TRBV6-3|TRBJ2-3
CASSYLSGPSTDTQYF
TGTGCCAGCAGTTACCTCAGCGGGCCTAGCACAGATACGCAGTATTTT
>NA|NA|TRBV15|TRBJ1-4
CATSRDLTATNEKLFF
TGTGCCACCAGCAGAGATCTGACAGCAACTAATGAAAAACTGTTTTTT
>NA|NA|TRBV19|TRBJ2-1
CASSPGSSYNEQFF
TGTGCCAGTAGCCCGGGGAGCTCCTACAATGAGCAGTTCTTC
>NA|NA|TRBV9|TRBJ1-2
CASSVAGTPPNYGYTF
TGTGCCAGCAGCGTTGCCGGGACACCTCCTAACTATGGCTACACCTTC
>NA|TRBD1|TRBV27|TRBJ1-2
CASSLSKTGGEDGYTF
TGTGCCAGCAGTTTATCCAAGACAGGGGGCGAAGATGGCTACACCTTC
>NA|TRBD1|TRBV5-1|TRBJ2-5
CASSLAGTGSSETQYF
TGCGCCAGCAGCTTGGCCGGGACAGGGAGTTCGGAGACCCAGTACTTC
>once|TRBD2|TRBV2|TRBJ2-2
CATRSGRISGELFF
TGTGCCACCCGAAGCGGGAGGATCTCCGGGGAGCTGTTTTTT
>NA|NA|TRBV24-1|TRBJ2-1
CATSASAYNEQFF
TGTGCCACCAGTGCTAGCGCCTACAATGAGCAGTTCTTC
>NA|TRBD2|TRBV6-5|TRBJ2-3
CASCRASGNTDTQYF
TGTGCCAGTTGTCGGGCTAGCGGGAACACAGATACGCAGTATTTT
>once|NA|TRBV3-1/TRBV3-2|TRBJ1-4
CASSPGTLNEKLFF
TGTGCCAGCAGCCCAGGGACACTGAATGAAAAACTGTTTTTT
>NA|TRBD2|TRBV19|TRBJ2-1
CASSIAGLAGGYNEQFF
TGTGCCAGTAGTATCGCGGGACTAGCAGGAGGGTACAATGAGCAGTTCTTC
>NA|NA|TRBV5-1|TRBJ2-1
CASSLDRNNEQFF
TGCGCCAGCAGCTTGGACAGGAACAATGAGCAGTTCTTC
>NA|TRBD1|TRBV19|TRBJ1-5
CASSGQGDQPQHF
TGTGCCAGTAGTGGACAGGGAGATCAGCCCCAGCATTTT
>few|NA|TRBV24-1|TRBJ2-3
CATSDHSTTDTQYF
TGTGCCACCAGTGACCATAGTACCACAGATACGCAGTATTTT
>NA|NA|TRBV30|TRBJ2-1
CAWTKGGPYNEQFF
TGTGCCTGGACCAAGGGCGGGCCCTACAATGAGCAGTTCTTC
>NA|TRBD1|TRBV13|TRBJ1-1
CASSSGTGLIVYTEAFF
TGTGCCAGCAGCTCAGGGACAGGGCTGATTGTTTACACTGAAGCTTTCTTT
>NA|TRBD2|TRBV5-3|TRBJ2-1
CARSPPTSGSYNEQFF
TGTGCCAGAAGCCCCCCCACTAGCGGGAGCTACAATGAGCAGTTCTTC
>NA|NA|TRBV7-2|TRBJ1-1
CASSFTTGMKNTEAFF
TGTGCCAGCAGCTTTACAACAGGGATGAAGAACACTGAAGCTTTCTTT
>NA|TRBD2|TRBV14|TRBJ2-5
CASSQASGSWETQYF
TGTGCCAGCAGCCAAGCTAGCGGGAGTTGGGAGACCCAGTACTTC